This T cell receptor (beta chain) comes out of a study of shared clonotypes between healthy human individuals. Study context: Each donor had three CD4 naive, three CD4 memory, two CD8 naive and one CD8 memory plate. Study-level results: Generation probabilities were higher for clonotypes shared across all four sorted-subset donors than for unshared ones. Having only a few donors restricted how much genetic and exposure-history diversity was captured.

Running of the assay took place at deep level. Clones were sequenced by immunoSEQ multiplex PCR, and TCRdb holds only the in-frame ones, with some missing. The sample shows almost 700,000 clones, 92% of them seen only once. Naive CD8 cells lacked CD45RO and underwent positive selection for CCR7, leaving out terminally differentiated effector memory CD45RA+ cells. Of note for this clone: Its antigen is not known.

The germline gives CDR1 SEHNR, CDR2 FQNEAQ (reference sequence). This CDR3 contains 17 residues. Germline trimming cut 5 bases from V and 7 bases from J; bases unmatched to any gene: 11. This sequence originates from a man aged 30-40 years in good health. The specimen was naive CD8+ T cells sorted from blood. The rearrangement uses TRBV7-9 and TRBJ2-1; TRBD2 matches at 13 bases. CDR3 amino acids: CASSLLLGLAGVNEQFF. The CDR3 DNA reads TGTGCCAGCAGCCTATTATTAGGACTAGCGGGAGTGAATGAGCAGTTCTTC.